One and the same sample provided the 21 T cell receptor beta chains below, sequenced in a study of T cells in Graves' hyperthyroidism and ophthalmopathy. RNA transcripts served as the template for amplifying TCR beta CDR3 regions. A first-round RT-PCR of the TCR CDR3 used the HTBI primer set. Via MiXCR, TCRdb re-called the multiplex PCR reads, giving one row per CDR3 protein. The sample lists 500,000 to 700,000 distinct CDR3 sequences; 16% were seen once. The sequenced sample consisted of blood. The receptors stem from a woman under 30 with Graves' hyperthyroidism.

This clonotype occurred many times. The gene calls are TRBV28 and TRBJ2-5, with TRBD2 matching over 7 bases. The germline gives CDR1 MDHEN, CDR2 SYDVKM. The CDR3 totals 13 residues. The V segment lost 6 bases and the J segment 2 bases; nucleotides outside the gene matches: 3. CDR3 sequence (DNA): TGTGCCAGCAGCTCTAGCGGACAAGAGACCCAGTACTTC. This encodes CASSSSGQETQYF.

This chain joins TRBV5-5 and TRBJ2-2; 10 nucleotides match TRBD2. V shed 4 bases and J 7 bases; nucleotides not matched to a gene: 10. The CDR3 spans 16 residues. Germline CDR1 is SGHKS and CDR2 is YYEKEE (reference sequence). The CDR3 protein is CASSDRTSGRFGELFF. CDR3 DNA sequence: TGTGCCAGCAGCGACCGGACTAGCGGAAGGTTCGGGGAGCTGTTTTTT.

The CDR3: CASSFGARDTQYF. In DNA form, the CDR3 reads TGTGCCAGCAGCTTCGGGGCCAGAGATACGCAGTATTTT. J is TRBJ2-3 and V is TRBV5-6, with D perhaps being TRBD1 or TRBD2 (5 bases each). V gave up 2 bases and J gave up 5 bases, with 9 bases separating them. The CDR3 runs 13 residues. Germline V gene lookup returns CDR1 SGHDT and CDR2 YYEEEE.

This clonotype was counted ten times or more. The J gene is TRBJ2-7, the V gene TRBV3-1; the D is unclear. This CDR3 has 15 residues. The V gene's germline CDR1 is LGHDT and CDR2 YNNKEL (reference sequence). The germline V and J ends were trimmed by 0 bases and 3 bases, with 12 bases remaining between them. CDR3 sequence reads: CASSQEGYRGYEQYF. The CDR3 coding sequence is TGTGCCAGCAGCCAAGAAGGGTACCGCGGCTACGAGCAGTACTTC.

This clonotype came up many times. The V call is TRBV2, the J call TRBJ2-7; D gene ambiguous. This CDR3 region has 14 residues. Germline V gene data show CDR1 as SNHLY and CDR2 as FYNNEI. Trimming took off 5 bases at V and 4 bases at J, with 15 bases between the two ends. This CDR3 is CASSKGSGDYEQYF. DNA for the CDR3: TGTGCCAGCAGTAAAGGTAGTGGAGATTACGAGCAGTACTTC.

This clonotype was seen repeatedly, ten times or more. DNA for the CDR3: TGTGCCAGCGTTCCACCCTCGACAGCCACATTTAACTATGGCTACACCTTC. This gives the protein CASVPPSTATFNYGYTF. The rearrangement joins TRBV6-1 to TRBJ1-2; TRBD1 might be the D (5 bases). In germline, CDR1 is MNHNS, CDR2 SASEGT. CDR3 size: 17 residues. Trimming stripped 8 bases from V and 1 base from J, with 23 bases between.

To note about this clonotype: A much larger clone sits a single nucleotide away, making a read error possible. V is TRBV5-6 and J is TRBJ1-5, with unresolved D. This CDR3 has 12 amino acids. From germline, CDR1 is SGHDT and CDR2 YYEEEE. CDR3 sequence: CAGSISNQPQHF. The CDR3 region has the DNA TGTGCCGGCAGCATTAGCAATCAGCCCCAGCATTTT.

In this sample, this clonotype turned up many times. The rearrangement uses TRBV27 and TRBJ1-1; 7 nucleotides match TRBD1. Germline loops: CDR1 MNHEY, CDR2 SMNVEV (reference sequence). Trimming took 5 bases from V and 5 from J; bases not matched to a gene: 11. The CDR3 totals 15 residues. CDR3 sequence: CASSPLRQGDTEAFF. CDR3 sequence (DNA): TGTGCCAGCAGTCCCCTGAGGCAGGGGGATACTGAAGCTTTCTTT.

The chain links TRBV20-1 to TRBJ1-6; the D gene is possibly TRBD1 (5 bases). The CDR3 has 13 residues. V gave up 1 base and J gave up 7 bases, with 8 bases separating them. CDR1 and CDR2 (germline): DFQATT, SNEGSKA (reference sequence). CDR3 DNA sequence: TGCAGTGCTAGAGGCCCAGGGAATTCACCCCTCCACTTT. It encodes CSARGPGNSPLHF.

Comments on this clonotype: One base away lies a much larger clone, so this may be a sequencing read error. The chain joins TRBV18 to TRBJ1-2, with TRBD1 matching 7 bases. The V segment lost 3 bases and the J segment 5 bases; nucleotides outside the gene matches: 9. Germline V gives CDR1 KGHSH, CDR2 LQKENI. This CDR3 region has 15 residues. This CDR3 reads CASSPPGQLGYGYTF. The CDR3 nucleotides are TGTGCCAGCTCACCCCCGGGACAGCTTGGGTATGGCTACACCTTC.

This clonotype was counted a few times. The CDR3 DNA sequence: TGTGCCAGGCCAGGCGCCAAACTAAATGAAAAACTGTTTTTT. It translates to CARPGAKLNEKLFF. The chain has TRBV27 and TRBJ1-4; no definite D call. With 9 bases removed from V and 5 bases from J, the gap between germline ends came to 16 bases. The CDR3 spans 14 residues. From germline, CDR1 is MNHEY and CDR2 SMNVEV (reference sequence). The full variable domain, its missing parts supplied by reference TRBV27 and TRBJ1-4, is EAQVTQNPRYLITVTGKKLTVTCSQNMNHEYMSWYRQDPGLGLRQIYYSMNVEVTDKGDVPEGYKVSRKEKRNFPLILESPSPNQTSLYFCARPGAKLNEKLFFGSGTQLSVL.

This clonotype was counted a single time. This chain links TRBV30 with TRBJ2-5; 10 nucleotides agree with TRBD1. Germline V gene data show CDR1 as GTSNPN and CDR2 as SVGIG (reference sequence). J was trimmed by 0 bases and V by 1 base; bases with no gene match: 8. This CDR3 has 17 amino acids. CDR3 in amino acids: CAWSGTGGGWYQETQYF. The CDR3 DNA reads as TGTGCCTGGAGTGGGACAGGGGGTGGTTGGTACCAAGAGACCCAGTACTTC.

V is TRBV4-1 and J is TRBJ2-5; TRBD2 aligns across 10 bases. Per the germline V gene, CDR1 is MGHRA and CDR2 is YSYEKL. This CDR3 spans 16 amino acids. J lost 6 bases, V lost 0 bases, and 7 bases had no gene match. DNA of the CDR3: TGCGCCAGCAGCCAAGATGTAGCGGGAGGCTTAAAGACCCAGTACTTC. Translation gives CASSQDVAGGLKTQYF.

V usage is TRBV3-1 and J usage is TRBJ2-4, with D perhaps TRBD1 or TRBD2 (5 bases each). The CDR3 runs to 15 residues. V lost 0 bases, J lost 2 bases, and 8 bases lay in between. The germline V gene has CDR1 LGHDT and CDR2 YNNKEL (reference sequence). CDR3 in amino acids: CASSQDWGTKNIQYF. Here the CDR3 DNA reads TGTGCCAGCAGCCAAGACTGGGGGACCAAAAACATTCAGTACTTC.

This clonotype was seen at least ten times. The chain couples TRBV7-2 to TRBJ1-5, with TRBD1 matching over 8 bases. J was trimmed by 2 bases and V by 5 bases; bases with no gene match: 5. This CDR3 spans 15 amino acids. The germline CDR1 and CDR2 sequences are SGHTA and FQGNSA. The CDR3 sequence: CASSLDRAGNQPQHF. The DNA of the CDR3 is TGTGCCAGCAGCCTGGACAGGGCGGGCAATCAGCCCCAGCATTTT.

This clonotype was counted between two and nine times. The gene calls are TRBV20-1 and TRBJ2-7, with 10 positions matching TRBD1. Germline loops: CDR1 DFQATT, CDR2 SNEGSKA (reference sequence). There are 13 residues in the CDR3. The J segment lost 3 bases and the V segment lost 1 base, leaving 0 bases of the junction unmatched. The CDR3 loop reads CSARGTGGYEQYF. In nucleotides, the CDR3 is TGCAGTGCTAGAGGGACAGGGGGCTACGAGCAGTACTTC.

The J gene is TRBJ2-3, the V gene TRBV7-3, with TRBD2 matching over 13 bases. V shed 5 bases, J shed 0 bases, and the junction held 8 bases outside the gene matches. In germline, CDR1 is SGHTA, CDR2 FQGTGA. The CDR3 length is 18 residues. The CDR3, as DNA: TGTGCCAGCAGCGCGGGACTAGCGGGAACCTTTAGCACAGATACGCAGTATTTT. Its protein is CASSAGLAGTFSTDTQYF.

There are many counts of this clonotype. The chain combines TRBV7-2 with TRBJ2-2, with TRBD2 matching over 13 bases. CDR3 length: 16 amino acids. Germline trimming cut 5 bases from V and 4 bases from J; bases unmatched to any gene: 4. Germline-derived CDR1 and CDR2 are SGHTA and FQGNSA. The CDR3 spells CASSTSGRAATGELFF. In nucleotides, the CDR3 is TGTGCCAGCAGCACTAGCGGGAGGGCCGCCACCGGGGAGCTGTTTTTT.

Of note for this clonotype: A much larger clonotype is one base distant, so this may be a read error. The chain links TRBV3-1 to TRBJ2-7; D may correspond to TRBD1 or TRBD2 (5 bases each). Trimming took off 4 bases at V and 4 bases at J, with 14 bases between the two ends. From germline, CDR1 is LGHDT and CDR2 YNNKEL (reference sequence). The CDR3 runs to 14 residues. CDR3 bases: TGTGCCAGCAGCCTAGGACACTCGGGGTACGAGCAGTACTTC. Translated, it gives CASSLGHSGYEQYF.

The rearrangement uses TRBV28 and TRBJ1-1; D uncertain. With 5 bases removed from V and 1 base from J, the gap between germline ends came to 14 bases. Germline V gives CDR1 MDHEN, CDR2 SYDVKM. The CDR3 length is 15 residues. The chain's CDR3 is CASSILRTENTEAFF. DNA of the CDR3: TGTGCCAGCAGTATCCTAAGAACAGAGAACACTGAAGCTTTCTTT.

This chain joins TRBV12-3 or TRBV12-4 and TRBJ1-2; 11 bases map to TRBD1. J gave up 6 bases and V 7 bases, and 19 bases lay outside the gene matches. CDR3 length equals 18 residues. The CDR3 here is CASTLEPLWDRGYHGYTF. The CDR3 DNA reads TGTGCCAGCACCCTAGAGCCCCTATGGGACAGGGGGTATCATGGCTACACCTTC.